A selection of T cell receptor beta chains follows, all from one sample in a study of blood T cell repertoires in COVID-19. Sequencing used immunoSEQ multiplex PCR; TCRdb keeps in-frame clones, though not all of them. The data show about 200,000 clones, around 88% seen once. The sequenced sample consisted of peripheral blood. The receptors were gathered from a man aged 18 to 29 with active or convalescent COVID-19. Both conserved end residues are part of each CDR3. The order of the fields is J gene, D gene, V gene, clone size, CDR3 DNA, CDR3 protein. The D gene is left open where the match is weak. Only some rows state a clone size, as once, few, many or a class for expanded clones.

>TRBJ2-1|TRBD1|TRBV19|-
TGTGCCAGTAGTATGACAGGGGGGGTGAATGAGCAGTTCTTC
CASSMTGGVNEQFF
>TRBJ1-1|-|TRBV5-1|-
TGCGCCAGCTTGGGGGGCACTGAAGCTTTCTTT
CASLGGTEAFF
>TRBJ2-7|-|TRBV5-5|-
TGTGCCAGCAGCTTCGAAGCAGGCTACGAGCAGTACTTC
CASSFEAGYEQYF
>TRBJ2-1|TRBD2|TRBV19|once
TGTGCCAGCAAAGGGACTAGCCGTCCTGAGCAGTTCTTC
CASKGTSRPEQFF
>TRBJ2-5|TRBD1|TRBV19|-
TGTGCCAGTAGTTCCGGACAGGGTGTGGAGACCCAGTACTTC
CASSSGQGVETQYF
>TRBJ2-3|TRBD1|TRBV10-1|-
TGCGCCAGCAGCCCCCCGGGACAGGGGGCTTCGGGAGATACGCAGTATTTT
CASSPPGQGASGDTQYF
>TRBJ1-1|-|TRBV30|-
TGTGCCTGGAGTTACCAGGGGTGGAACACTGAAGCTTTCTTT
CAWSYQGWNTEAFF
>TRBJ2-5|TRBD2|TRBV18|-
TGTGCCAGCTCACCACCGAATAGCGGGATCGGGGAGACCCAGTACTTC
CASSPPNSGIGETQYF
>TRBJ1-1|TRBD1|TRBV27|-
TGTGCCAGCAGCCTGGGACAGATGAACACTGAAGCTTTCTTT
CASSLGQMNTEAFF
>TRBJ1-4|-|TRBV14|few
TGTGCCACCCAGCCGGGGGGCGGGAAACTGTTTTTT
CATQPGGGKLFF
>TRBJ1-5|-|TRBV27|-
TGTGCCAGCAGTTTAACGCGGAAGGGGAGGGGGAATCAGCCCCAGCATTTT
CASSLTRKGRGNQPQHF
>TRBJ2-7|-|TRBV5-4|-
TGTGCCAGCAGCTTACTAGAGGGTGGGGAGCAGTACTTC
CASSLLEGGEQYF
>TRBJ2-2|-|TRBV12-2|-
TGTGCAAGTCGCTCGTCGGGGCGGGGTCCTTCTCATAACACCGGGGAGCTGTTTTTT
CASRSSGRGPSHNTGELFF
>TRBJ2-1|TRBD2|TRBV6-4|-
TGTGCCAGCAGTACCGAGCGGGGCCCAGGTGAGCAGTTCTTC
CASSTERGPGEQFF
>TRBJ1-1|-|TRBV11-2|-
TGTGCCAGCAGCTTAAACCCGGGCGCGAGGGCTGAAGCTTTCTTT
CASSLNPGARAEAFF
>TRBJ1-1|-|TRBV7-9|-
TGTGCCAGCAGCCAAACAATACAGGCTAATTGGGAAGCTTTCTTT
CASSQTIQANWEAFF
>TRBJ2-7|-|TRBV27|-
TGTGCCAGCAGACTCGAGAGGGGGTCGTCCTACGAGCAGTACTTC
CASRLERGSSYEQYF
>TRBJ2-7|-|TRBV5-1|-
TGCGCCAGCAGCTTGGTATACAGGAACTACGAGCAGTACTTC
CASSLVYRNYEQYF
>TRBJ2-2|TRBD2|TRBV5-8|-
TGTGCCAGCAGCTTGTGGTCAGCGGGAGGACACACCGGGGAGCTGTTTTTT
CASSLWSAGGHTGELFF
>TRBJ2-7|TRBD2|TRBV27|-
TGTGCCAGCAGTTTAGTAGCGGGAGCGTCGGGCGGGCTGTACTTC
CASSLVAGASGGLYF
>TRBJ2-6|TRBD2|TRBV10-2|-
TGCGCCAGCAGTGACGGACTAGCGGGGCCCTCTGGGGCCAACGTCCTGACTTTC
CASSDGLAGPSGANVLTF
>TRBJ2-1|TRBD2|TRBV27|-
TGTGCCAGCAGCCCTGGGACTAGCGGAAGTAATGAGCAGTTCTTC
CASSPGTSGSNEQFF
>TRBJ1-2|TRBD1|TRBV2|-
TGTGCCAGCAGTCGAGGACAGGCCGCTGGCTACACCTTC
CASSRGQAAGYTF
>TRBJ1-3|TRBD1|TRBV9|-
TGTGCCAGCAGCGCCATAGGGACAGCGTCTGGAAACACCATATATTTT
CASSAIGTASGNTIYF
>TRBJ2-1|TRBD2|TRBV7-2|-
TGTGCCAGCAGCGCGGGACTAGCGGGAGGTCGCAATGAGCAGTTCTTC
CASSAGLAGGRNEQFF
>TRBJ1-1|-|TRBV28|-
TGTGCCAGCAGTTTGGCGGGGATGATGGCTGAAGCTTTCTTT
CASSLAGMMAEAFF
>TRBJ1-1|TRBD1|TRBV24-1|few
TGTGCCACCAGTGCCAGGGGGTTCACTGAAGCTTTCTTT
CATSARGFTEAFF